Presented here are 30 T cell receptor beta chains from one specimen sequenced in a study of T cell responses to AZD1222 COVID-19 vaccine. The method was immunoSEQ multiplex PCR; TCRdb's version includes in-frame clones alone and lacks a portion of them. The table shows around 96,000 clones, with 86% occurring only once. The specimen was peripheral blood, collected 28 days after the second AZD1222 dose. Every receptor here comes from an adult who received the AZD1222 COVID-19 vaccine.

This clone was seen just once. The chain has TRBV18 and TRBJ1-1; D is possibly TRBD1 (6 bases). The germline gives CDR1 KGHSH, CDR2 LQKENI. The CDR3 contains 15 residues. The V and J ends lost 1 base and 5 bases respectively, with 14 bases between them. The CDR3 DNA is TGTGCCAGCTCACCACGGGAGGGGGTAAAGACTGAAGCTTTCTTT. Translating gives CASSPREGVKTEAFF.

This clone was detected only once. The chain couples TRBV5-1 to TRBJ2-7; possible D gene TRBD1, 5 bases. The CDR3 is 14 residues long. V lost 2 bases and J 2 bases, leaving 11 bases between the germline ends. Per germline, CDR1 SGHRS and CDR2 YFSETQ. In nucleotides, the CDR3 is TGCGCCAGCAGCTTTATCCAGGGCGCCTACGAGCAGTACTTC. This sequence encodes CASSFIQGAYEQYF.

The J gene is TRBJ1-6, the V gene TRBV27; 7 positions match TRBD1. Germline trimming cut 4 bases from V and 6 bases from J; bases unmatched to any gene: 3. The CDR3 has 14 amino acids. Germline CDR1 reads MNHEY; CDR2 reads SMNVEV (reference sequence). The CDR3 region has the DNA TGTGCCAGCAGTTCGACAGGGCCTAATTCACCCCTCCACTTT. This translates into CASSSTGPNSPLHF.

The chain is built from TRBV7-2 and TRBJ1-5; D gene ambiguous. There are 15 residues in the CDR3. Germline V gene sequence: CDR1 SGHTA, CDR2 FQGNSA. V lost 1 base to trimming and J lost 2 bases, with 9 bases between them. CDR3 protein: CASSLEVSRNQPQHF. For the CDR3, the DNA is TGTGCCAGCAGCTTAGAGGTTTCTCGCAATCAGCCCCAGCATTTT.

The CDR3 DNA reads as TGTGCCACCAGTGACCCCCTCGGATTCGAGACCCAGTACTTC. Its protein product is CATSDPLGFETQYF. The genes are TRBV24-1 and TRBJ2-5; no definite D call. Deletions cut 4 bases from V and 5 bases from J, with 13 bases between. Germline loops: CDR1 KGHDR, CDR2 SFDVKD. The CDR3 totals 14 residues.

This rearrangement joins TRBV30 to TRBJ1-4; D is unclear. Germline CDR1 is GTSNPN and CDR2 is SVGIG (reference sequence). There are 13 residues in the CDR3. V lost 4 bases and J 5 bases, leaving 11 bases between the germline ends. CDR3 loop: CAWIHKGNEKLFF. The CDR3 DNA is TGTGCCTGGATACATAAGGGCAATGAAAAACTGTTTTTT.

The chain recombines TRBV7-9 with TRBJ1-3; possibly TRBD1 for D (6 bases). This CDR3 is built from 13 residues. The ends were cut back, 5 bases at V and 5 bases at J, with 10 bases in the middle. CDR1 SEHNR and CDR2 FQNEAQ come from the germline V gene (reference sequence). In nucleotides, the CDR3 is TGTGCCAGCAGCCGCGGACAGAGAAACACCATATATTTT. Protein: CASSRGQRNTIYF.

In nucleotides, the CDR3 is TGCGCCAGCAGCCCCAGGGAGCCACTACACTATGGCTACACCTTC. Translation gives CASSPREPLHYGYTF. The chain couples TRBV5-1 to TRBJ1-2; perhaps TRBD1 as D (5 bases). The CDR3 runs to 15 residues. The V end lost 4 bases, the J end lost 3 bases, and 16 bases lay between the germline ends. The germline V gene encodes CDR1 SGHRS and CDR2 YFSETQ.

The gene calls are TRBV7-9 and TRBJ1-4; D uncertain. The CDR3 spans 17 residues. Germline V gives CDR1 SEHNR, CDR2 FQNEAQ (reference sequence). Trimming removed 2 bases at V and 0 bases at J, with 13 bases between. In DNA, the CDR3 is TGTGCCAGCAGCTTATCCCCGGCAGGAACAACTAATGAAAAACTGTTTTTT. This codes for CASSLSPAGTTNEKLFF. Using reference TRBV7-9 and TRBJ1-4 for the parts outside the CDR3, the full variable domain is DTGVSQNPRHKITKRGQNVTFRCDPISEHNRLYWYRQTLGQGPEFLTYFQNEAQLEKSRLLSDRFSAERPKGSFSTLEIQRTEQGDSAMYLCASSLSPAGTTNEKLFFGSGTQLSVL.

V usage is TRBV6-2 or TRBV6-3 and J usage is TRBJ2-7; either TRBD1 or TRBD2 may supply D (7 bases each). Germline lookup yields CDR1 MNHEY and CDR2 SVGEGT. This CDR3 has 15 amino acids. The V end was cut by 2 bases, the J end by 12 bases, with 23 bases between. CDR3 DNA sequence: TGTGCCAGCAGTTACCGACAGGGACTAACCACTAGAATGTACTTC. Amino acids: CASSYRQGLTTRMYF.

V gene TRBV6-5 combines with J gene TRBJ2-5; D is perhaps TRBD2 (6 bases). The CDR3 runs 14 residues. Looked up from germline, CDR1 is MNHEY and CDR2 is SVGAGI. V dropped 7 bases and J dropped 5 bases, with 17 bases sitting between them. The CDR3 DNA sequence: TGTGCCAGCACCCGGGACTCAGGGCCCGAGACCCAGTACTTC. Its protein product is CASTRDSGPETQYF.

This clone occurred a few times. The rearrangement links TRBV5-1 to TRBJ2-3, with D possibly called TRBD1 or TRBD2 (6 bases each). Germline values: CDR1 SGHRS, CDR2 YFSETQ. V was pared by 0 bases and J by 4 bases, with 9 bases between. The CDR3 spans 14 residues. As DNA, the CDR3 is TGCGCCAGCAGCTTGGAACGGGGGCCAGATACGCAGTATTTT. It yields the protein CASSLERGPDTQYF.

The chain employs TRBV7-2 and TRBJ2-1; the match to TRBD2 covers 12 bases. The CDR3 runs 16 residues. V lost 4 bases, J lost 6 bases, and 7 bases stayed unmatched. Germline-derived CDR1 and CDR2 are SGHTA and FQGNSA. The CDR3 region is CASSSTSGRLGNEQFF. DNA of the CDR3: TGTGCCAGCAGCTCGACTAGCGGGAGATTAGGCAATGAGCAGTTCTTC. The whole variable domain, filled in from reference TRBV7-2 and TRBJ2-1, reads GAGVSQSPSNKVTEKGKDVELRCDPISGHTALYWYRQSLGQGLEFLIYFQGNSAPDKSGLPSDRFSAERTGGSVSTLTIQRTQQEDSAVYLCASSSTSGRLGNEQFFGPGTRLTVL.

Concerning this clone itself: The sample holds other DNA sequences that translate to the same CDR3. The gene calls are TRBV7-9 and TRBJ1-3; no reliable D call. Trimming took off 5 bases at V and 0 bases at J, with 5 bases between the two ends. From germline, CDR1 is SEHNR and CDR2 FQNEAQ (reference sequence). This CDR3 comprises 13 residues. CDR3 loop: CASSGSSGNTIYF. Written as DNA, the CDR3 is TGTGCCAGCAGCGGAAGCTCTGGAAACACCATATATTTT.

This clone appeared a single time. The V gene is TRBV3-1 (or the pseudogene TRBV3-2), the J gene TRBJ1-4, with 9 nucleotides matching TRBD1. J gave up 8 bases and V 3 bases, and 4 bases lay outside the gene matches. The length of the CDR3 is 14 residues. Germline V lookup: CDR1 LGHDT, CDR2 YNNKEL (reference sequence). The DNA for the CDR3 is TGTGCCAGCAGCCAGGGACAGGGTGGCGAAAAACTGTTTTTT. It yields the protein CASSQGQGGEKLFF.

The chain has TRBV30 and TRBJ1-5; no clear D. The CDR3 sequence is 13 residues long. Germline CDR1 is GTSNPN and CDR2 is SVGIG (reference sequence). V was pared by 2 bases and J by 3 bases, with 8 bases between. The CDR3 nucleotides are TGTGCCTGGAGTTCACAAGACAATCAGCCCCAGCATTTT. This translates into CAWSSQDNQPQHF.

This chain links TRBV10-1 with TRBJ2-2; perhaps TRBD1 as D (5 bases). Germline CDR1 WNHNN, CDR2 SYGVQD (reference sequence). V was shortened by 0 bases and J by 0 bases, with 17 bases between the two germline ends. CDR3 size: 19 residues. The CDR3 bases are TGCGCCAGCAGTGAGTCGGGGCTGCTTTGGGGTACGAACACCGGGGAGCTGTTTTTT. It specifies CASSESGLLWGTNTGELFF.

This clone came up once. CDR3 region: CASSPPRGEGFYEQYF. CDR3 nucleotide sequence: TGTGCCAGCAGCCCCCCTAGAGGGGAGGGCTTCTACGAGCAGTACTTC. The chain recombines TRBV9 with TRBJ2-7; 7 bases align to TRBD2. The V gene end was trimmed by 4 bases and the J gene end by 3 bases; junction bases not matched to a gene: 13. CDR3 size: 16 residues. Per germline, CDR1 SGDLS and CDR2 YYNGEE.

The J gene is TRBJ1-2, the V gene TRBV15; D gene ambiguous. Trimming removed 0 bases from V and 11 bases from J, with 7 bases in between. This CDR3 comprises 11 residues. Germline lookup yields CDR1 LNHNV and CDR2 YYDKDF (reference sequence). In DNA form, the CDR3 reads TGTGCCACCAGCAGAGATTCGCATTACACCTTC. Its translation is CATSRDSHYTF.

The chain employs TRBV29-1 and TRBJ1-5, with D perhaps TRBD1 (6 bases). Per the germline V gene, CDR1 is SQVTM and CDR2 is ANQGSEA. The CDR3 contains 13 residues. V shed 6 bases and J shed 0 bases, with 9 bases lying between them. The CDR3, as DNA: TGCAGCGTGGGGGGGCCTAGCAATCAGCCCCAGCATTTT. This translates into CSVGGPSNQPQHF.

The chain is built from TRBV29-1 and TRBJ2-1; D gene unclear. V shed 4 bases and J shed 14 bases, with 21 bases lying between them. Germline CDR1 is SQVTM and CDR2 is ANQGSEA. This CDR3 is built from 13 residues. The CDR3 DNA reads as TGCAGCGTTGTAACCGGCCTATCAATATCGGAGTTCTTC. Its protein is CSVVTGLSISEFF.

V and J are TRBV5-1 and TRBJ1-6; 7 bases are a match to TRBD1. Trimming cost V 2 bases and J 7 bases; bases outside gene matches: 3. Germline CDR1 reads SGHRS; CDR2 reads YFSETQ. The CDR3 contains 14 residues. The CDR3 protein is CASSLGTANSPLHF. CDR3 in DNA: TGCGCCAGCAGCTTAGGGACAGCCAATTCACCCCTCCACTTT.

This clone is a singleton in its sample. The CDR3 reads CAIGNQETQYF. CDR3 bases: TGTGCCATCGGGAACCAAGAGACCCAGTACTTC. The chain combines TRBV10-3 with TRBJ2-5; D ambiguous. Germline-derived CDR1 and CDR2 are ENHRY and SYGVKD. Trimming removed 8 bases from V and 0 bases from J, with 4 bases in between. The CDR3 is 11 residues long.

The chain employs TRBV25-1 and TRBJ1-6, with D possibly TRBD1 on 5 matching bases. CDR1 is MGHDK, CDR2 SYGVNS, per germline. The CDR3 is made up of 15 amino acids. V lost 5 bases and J lost 10, with 18 bases in between. The CDR3 is CASSTLGGSGSPLHF. The DNA for the CDR3 is TGTGCCAGCAGTACTCTGGGGGGGTCGGGATCACCCCTCCACTTT. Combining the CDR3 with reference TRBV25-1 and TRBJ1-6 gives the whole variable domain EADIYQTPRYLVIGTGKKITLECSQTMGHDKMYWYQQDPGMELHLIHYSYGVNSTEKGDLSSESTVSRIRTEHFPLTLESARPSHTSQYLCASSTLGGSGSPLHFGNGTRLTVT.

The rearrangement joins TRBV6-5 to TRBJ2-7, with D perhaps TRBD2 (7 bases). Per the germline V gene, CDR1 is MNHEY and CDR2 is SVGAGI. V was cut by 6 bases and J by 3 bases, with 18 bases left in between. The CDR3 loop spans 15 amino acids. The CDR3 protein is CASSYGRGADYEQYF. For the CDR3, the DNA is TGTGCCAGCAGCTACGGTCGGGGGGCGGACTACGAGCAGTACTTC.

The chain has TRBV6-2 or TRBV6-3 and TRBJ2-7; D is uncertain. Germline V gene sequence: CDR1 MNHEY, CDR2 SVGEGT. The CDR3 spans 13 residues. The V gene lost 3 bases and the J gene lost 3 bases, with 9 bases spanning the gap. DNA of the CDR3: TGTGCCAGCAGTTATTCCACTTACTACGAGCAGTACTTC. Its translation is CASSYSTYYEQYF.

The chain recombines TRBV29-1 with TRBJ1-1; D not resolved. V lost 5 bases and J 11 bases, leaving 12 bases between the germline ends. Germline V lookup: CDR1 SQVTM, CDR2 ANQGSEA. CDR3 length equals 10 residues. Written as DNA, the CDR3 is TGCAGCGTTACCGCTTTGGGGGCTTTCTTT. It translates to CSVTALGAFF.

The chain couples TRBV7-9 to TRBJ2-5; possibly TRBD1 for D (6 bases). The V end was cut by 5 bases, the J end by 2 bases, with 18 bases between. This CDR3 is built from 16 residues. Per the germline V gene, CDR1 is SEHNR and CDR2 is FQNEAQ (reference sequence). The CDR3 DNA is TGTGCCAGCAGCAGGAGTGCTGGAGGACAGCAAGAGACCCAGTACTTC. This encodes CASSRSAGGQQETQYF.

The chain recombines TRBV21-1 with TRBJ2-5; the D call in the table, TRBD1, was not verified against the DNA. TRBV21-1 is classified as a pseudogene. There are 15 residues in the CDR3. CDR3 amino acids: CASSARGQGCGTQYF. The CDR3 nucleotides are TGTGCCAGCAGCGCACGGGGACAGGGGTGCGGGACCCAGTACTTC.

This rearrangement joins TRBV2 to TRBJ1-1, with D hard to call. Trimming cost V 6 bases and J 0 bases, with 8 bases left between them. Germline-derived CDR1 and CDR2 are SNHLY and FYNNEI. CDR3 length equals 13 residues. The chain's CDR3 is CASRLNLNTEAFF. The CDR3 bases are TGTGCCAGCAGACTTAACCTGAACACTGAAGCTTTCTTT.